This T cell receptor (beta chain) came from a study of T cell changes during pregnancy in multiple sclerosis. Generated by immunoSEQ multiplex PCR, the TCRdb table keeps only in-frame clones and is missing some. The sample contains fewer than 25,000 clones, about nine tenths of which appear only once. CDR3 length equals 15 residues. The germline CDR1 and CDR2 sequences are MRHNA and SNTAGT. J was trimmed by 9 bases and V by 0 bases; bases with no gene match: 5. Sequenced here: CD8+ T cells from peripheral blood mononuclear cells, sampled in the third trimester of pregnancy. The V call is TRBV6-4, the J call TRBJ2-1, with 10 bases matching TRBD2. The origin of this receptor is a female donor in good health, enrolled as a control in a pregnancy study. CDR3 nucleotide sequence: TGTGCCAGCAGTGACTCAAGCGGGGGGGCTGGTGAGCAGTTCTTC. The encoded protein is CASSDSSGGAGEQFF.